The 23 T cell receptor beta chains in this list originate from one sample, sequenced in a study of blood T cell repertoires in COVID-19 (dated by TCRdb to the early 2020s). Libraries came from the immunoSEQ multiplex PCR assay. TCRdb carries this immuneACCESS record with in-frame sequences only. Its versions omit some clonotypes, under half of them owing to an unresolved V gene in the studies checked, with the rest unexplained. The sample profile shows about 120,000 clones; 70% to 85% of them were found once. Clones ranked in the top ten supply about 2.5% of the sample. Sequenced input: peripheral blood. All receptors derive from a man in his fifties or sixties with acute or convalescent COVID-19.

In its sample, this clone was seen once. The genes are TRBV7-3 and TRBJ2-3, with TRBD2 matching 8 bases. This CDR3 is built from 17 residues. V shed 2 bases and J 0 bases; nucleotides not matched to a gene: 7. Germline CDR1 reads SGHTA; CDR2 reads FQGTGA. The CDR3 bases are TGTGCCAGCAGCTTACTTGGTGGGACTAGGAGCACAGATACGCAGTATTTT. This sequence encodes CASSLLGGTRSTDTQYF.

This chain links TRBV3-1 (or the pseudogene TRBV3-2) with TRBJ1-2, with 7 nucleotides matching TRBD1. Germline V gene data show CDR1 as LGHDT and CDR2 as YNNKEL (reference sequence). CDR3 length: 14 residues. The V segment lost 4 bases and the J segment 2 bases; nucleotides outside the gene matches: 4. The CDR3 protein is CASSPRDRNYGYTF. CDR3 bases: TGTGCCAGCAGCCCACGGGACAGAAACTATGGCTACACCTTC.

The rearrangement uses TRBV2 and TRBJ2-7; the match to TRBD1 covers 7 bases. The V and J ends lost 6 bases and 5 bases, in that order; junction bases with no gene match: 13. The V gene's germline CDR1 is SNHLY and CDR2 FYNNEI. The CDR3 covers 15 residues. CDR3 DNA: TGTGCCAGCAGGTGGGAGTCAGGGGGTTTCGACGAGCAGTACTTC. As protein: CASRWESGGFDEQYF.

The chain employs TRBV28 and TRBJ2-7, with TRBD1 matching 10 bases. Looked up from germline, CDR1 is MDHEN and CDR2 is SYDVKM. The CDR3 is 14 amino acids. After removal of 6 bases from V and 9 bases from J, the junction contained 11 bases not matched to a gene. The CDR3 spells CASSLGQGEFRQYF. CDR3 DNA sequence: TGTGCCAGCAGCCTCGGACAGGGGGAGTTCCGGCAGTACTTC.

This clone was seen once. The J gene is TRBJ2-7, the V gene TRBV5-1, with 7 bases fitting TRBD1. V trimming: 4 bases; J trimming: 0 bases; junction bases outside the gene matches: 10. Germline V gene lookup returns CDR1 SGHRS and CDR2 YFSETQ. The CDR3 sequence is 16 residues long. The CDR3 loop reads CASSPLGQESSYEQYF. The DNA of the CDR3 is TGCGCCAGCAGCCCCCTCGGACAGGAGAGCTCCTACGAGCAGTACTTC.

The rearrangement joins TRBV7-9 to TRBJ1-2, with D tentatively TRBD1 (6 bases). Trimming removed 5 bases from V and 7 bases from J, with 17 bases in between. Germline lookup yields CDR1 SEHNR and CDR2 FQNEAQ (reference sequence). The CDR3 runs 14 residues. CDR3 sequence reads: CASSPTGTESGYTF. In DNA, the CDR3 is TGTGCCAGCAGCCCCACAGGGACGGAAAGTGGCTACACCTTC.

This CDR3 is CASSPVPDSEKLFF. The CDR3 DNA is TGTGCCAGCAGCCCCGTCCCGGACAGTGAAAAACTGTTTTTT. The chain employs TRBV28 and TRBJ1-4; D may be TRBD1 (6 bases). This CDR3 comprises 14 residues. Germline V CDR1 and CDR2: MDHEN, SYDVKM. V was clipped by 6 bases and J by 7 bases, with 15 bases between them.

CDR3 coding DNA: TGTGCCAGCAGCCGCGGGGGCACGATTACTGAAGCTTTCTTT. It translates to CASSRGGTITEAFF. This rearrangement joins TRBV6-5 to TRBJ1-1; D is possibly TRBD1 (6 bases). V gave up 6 bases and J gave up 5 bases, with 16 bases separating them. The CDR3 has 14 amino acids. CDR1 and CDR2 (germline): MNHEY, SVGAGI.

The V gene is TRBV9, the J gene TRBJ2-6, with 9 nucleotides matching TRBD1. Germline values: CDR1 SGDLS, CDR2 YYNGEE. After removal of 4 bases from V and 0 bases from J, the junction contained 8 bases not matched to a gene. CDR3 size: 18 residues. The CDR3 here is CASSPGPGQGSGANVLTF. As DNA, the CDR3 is TGTGCCAGCAGCCCCGGACCGGGACAGGGCTCTGGGGCCAACGTCCTGACTTTC.

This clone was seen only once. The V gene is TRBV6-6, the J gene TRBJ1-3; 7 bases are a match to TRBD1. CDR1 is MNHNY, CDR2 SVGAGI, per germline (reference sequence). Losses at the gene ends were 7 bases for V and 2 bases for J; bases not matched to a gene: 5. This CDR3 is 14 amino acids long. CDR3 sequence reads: CASTQTGPGNTIYF. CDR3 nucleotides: TGTGCCAGCACTCAGACAGGGCCTGGAAACACCATATATTTT.

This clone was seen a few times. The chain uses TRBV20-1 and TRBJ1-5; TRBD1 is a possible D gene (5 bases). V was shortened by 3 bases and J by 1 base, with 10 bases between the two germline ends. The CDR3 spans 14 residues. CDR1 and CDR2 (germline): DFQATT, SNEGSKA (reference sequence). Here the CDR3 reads CSASPDRSNQPQHF. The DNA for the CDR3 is TGCAGTGCTAGTCCAGACAGAAGCAATCAGCCCCAGCATTTT.

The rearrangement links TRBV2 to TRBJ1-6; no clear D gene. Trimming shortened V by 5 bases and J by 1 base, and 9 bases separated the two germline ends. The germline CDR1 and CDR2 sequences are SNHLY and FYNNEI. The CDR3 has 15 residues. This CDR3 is CASSTVESYNSPLHF. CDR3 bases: TGTGCCAGCAGTACCGTAGAATCCTATAATTCACCCCTCCACTTT. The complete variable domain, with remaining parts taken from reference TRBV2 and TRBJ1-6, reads EPEVTQTPSHQVTQMGQEVILRCVPISNHLYFYWYRQILGQKVEFLVSFYNNEISEKSEIFDDQFSVERPDGSNFTLKIRSTKLEDSAMYFCASSTVESYNSPLHFGNGTRLTVT.

In DNA form, the CDR3 reads TGTGCCAGTAGTATAGGCACAGGCCCTAGAACAGATACGCAGTATTTT. This gives the protein CASSIGTGPRTDTQYF. The J gene is TRBJ2-3, the V gene TRBV19; D is perhaps TRBD1 (5 bases). This CDR3 comprises 16 residues. Germline V gene lookup returns CDR1 LNHDA and CDR2 SQIVND (reference sequence). Trimming took 1 base from V and 3 from J, leaving 14 bases between them.

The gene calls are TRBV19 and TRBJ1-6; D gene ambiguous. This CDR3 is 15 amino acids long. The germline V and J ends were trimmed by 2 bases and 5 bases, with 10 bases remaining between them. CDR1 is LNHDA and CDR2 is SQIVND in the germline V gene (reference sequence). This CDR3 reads CASSIWHRNNSPLHF. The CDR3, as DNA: TGTGCCAGTAGTATATGGCACAGAAATAATTCACCCCTCCACTTT.

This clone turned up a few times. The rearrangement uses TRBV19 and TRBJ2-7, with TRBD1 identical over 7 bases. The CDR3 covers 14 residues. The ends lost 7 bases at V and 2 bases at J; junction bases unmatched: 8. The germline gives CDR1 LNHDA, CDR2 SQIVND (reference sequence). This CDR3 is CASTRDSWAYEQYF. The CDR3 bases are TGTGCCAGTACCCGGGACAGTTGGGCCTACGAGCAGTACTTC. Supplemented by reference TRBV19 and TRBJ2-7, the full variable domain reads DGGITQSPKYLFRKEGQNVTLSCEQNLNHDAMYWYRQDPGQGLRLIYYSQIVNDFQKGDIAEGYSVSREKKESFPLTVTSAQKNPTAFYLCASTRDSWAYEQYFGPGTRLTVT.

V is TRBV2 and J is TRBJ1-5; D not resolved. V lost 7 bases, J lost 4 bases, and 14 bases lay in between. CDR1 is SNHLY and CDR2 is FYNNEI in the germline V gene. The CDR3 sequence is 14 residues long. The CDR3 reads CASKISNLNQPQHF. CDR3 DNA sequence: TGTGCCAGCAAAATAAGCAACCTTAATCAGCCCCAGCATTTT.

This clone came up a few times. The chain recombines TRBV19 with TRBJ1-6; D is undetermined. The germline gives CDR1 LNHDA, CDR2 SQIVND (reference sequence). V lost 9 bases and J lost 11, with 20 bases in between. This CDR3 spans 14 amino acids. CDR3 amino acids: CASNLVGPMAPLHF. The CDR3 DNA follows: TGTGCCAGCAACCTCGTTGGGCCGATGGCACCCCTCCACTTT.

The CDR3: CASSLESVGGTEAFF. CDR3 nucleotides: TGTGCCAGCAGCTTAGAGTCTGTCGGGGGGACTGAAGCTTTCTTT. This chain connects TRBV7-8 to TRBJ1-1, with D possibly being TRBD1 (5 bases). CDR1 and CDR2 from the germline V gene are SGHVS and FQNEAQ. Trimming shortened V by 1 base and J by 5 bases, and 14 bases separated the two germline ends. The CDR3 loop spans 15 amino acids.

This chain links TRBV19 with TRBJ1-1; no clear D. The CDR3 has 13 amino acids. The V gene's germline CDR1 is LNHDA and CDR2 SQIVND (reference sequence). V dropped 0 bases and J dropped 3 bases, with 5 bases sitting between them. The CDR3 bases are TGTGCCAGTAGTATAGACAGATACACTGAAGCTTTCTTT. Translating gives CASSIDRYTEAFF.

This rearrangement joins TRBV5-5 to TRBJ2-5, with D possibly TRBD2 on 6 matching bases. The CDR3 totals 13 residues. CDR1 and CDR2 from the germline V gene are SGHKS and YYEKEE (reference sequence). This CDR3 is CAAGVRGQETQYF. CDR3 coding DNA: TGTGCAGCGGGCGTTAGGGGCCAAGAGACCCAGTACTTC.

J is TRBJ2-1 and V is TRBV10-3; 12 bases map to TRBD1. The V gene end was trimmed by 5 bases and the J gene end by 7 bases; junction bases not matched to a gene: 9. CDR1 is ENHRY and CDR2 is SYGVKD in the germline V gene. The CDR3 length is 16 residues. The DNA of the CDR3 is TGTGCCATCAGTTCCACCGGGACAGGGGGCTTAAATGAGCAGTTCTTC. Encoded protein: CAISSTGTGGLNEQFF.

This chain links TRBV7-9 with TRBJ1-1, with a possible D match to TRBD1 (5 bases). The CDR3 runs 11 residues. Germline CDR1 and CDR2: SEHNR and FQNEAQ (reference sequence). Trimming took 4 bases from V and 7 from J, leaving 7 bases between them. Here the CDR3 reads CASSSGGEAFF. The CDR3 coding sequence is TGTGCCAGCAGCTCCGGGGGTGAAGCTTTCTTT.

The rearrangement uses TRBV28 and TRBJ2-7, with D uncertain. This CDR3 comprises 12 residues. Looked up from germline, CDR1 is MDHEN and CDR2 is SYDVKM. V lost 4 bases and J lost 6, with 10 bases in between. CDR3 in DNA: TGTGCCAGCAGTTCTACCGGTCGCGAGCAGTACTTC. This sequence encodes CASSSTGREQYF.